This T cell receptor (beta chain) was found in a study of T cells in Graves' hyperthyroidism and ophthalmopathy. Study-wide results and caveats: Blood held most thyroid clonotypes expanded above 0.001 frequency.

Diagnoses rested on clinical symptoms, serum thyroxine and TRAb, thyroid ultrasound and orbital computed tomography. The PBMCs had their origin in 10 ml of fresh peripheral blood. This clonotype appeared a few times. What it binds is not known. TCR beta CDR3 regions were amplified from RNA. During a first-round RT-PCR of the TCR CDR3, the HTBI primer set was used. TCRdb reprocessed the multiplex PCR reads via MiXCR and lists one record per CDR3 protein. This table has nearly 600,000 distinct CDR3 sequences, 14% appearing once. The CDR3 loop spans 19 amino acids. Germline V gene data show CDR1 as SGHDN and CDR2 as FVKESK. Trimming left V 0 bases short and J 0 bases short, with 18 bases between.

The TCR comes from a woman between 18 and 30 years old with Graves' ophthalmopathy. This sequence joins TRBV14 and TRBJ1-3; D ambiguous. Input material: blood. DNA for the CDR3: TGTGCCAGCAGCCAAGATCGAAGGAGGTTGACGAGCTCTGGAAACACCATATATTTT. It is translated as CASSQDRRRLTSSGNTIYF.